This T cell receptor (beta chain) was retrieved from a study of T cells in localized non-small cell lung cancer (TCRdb year 2020). Turning to the overall study: Comparing tumors with uninvolved tumor-adjacent lungs, the study looked at the T cell repertoires of around 250 patients with early-stage NSCLC. The cohort comprised approximately 240 treatment-naïve NSCLC patients with resected, localized lung tumors. The mean age of the NSCLC patients was 50 to 85 years, with 120 to 150 men and around 110 women.

At diagnosis, peripheral blood, uninvolved tumor-adjacent lung and tumor were collected and stored as a combination of fresh-frozen and FFPE material. For TCR repertoire profiling, the blood samples were analyzed as peripheral blood mononuclear cells. With regard to this clone: Its recognized antigen is unknown. Within one base of it there is no much larger clone, and no base qualities were kept.

The immunoSEQ Assay was used to sequence TCR beta CDR3 regions from DNA. Turning to the authors' computational methods: To compute T cell density, TCR beta template counts were normalized to usable DNA, which was estimated by amplifying housekeeping genes. Richness was estimated using the preseqR package, with extrapolation to 400,000 templates for PBMC samples and to 120,000 templates for tissue samples. Clonality was calculated as one minus Pielou's evenness. Tissue-enriched TCRs were identified through differential abundance testing performed on productive amino-acid clonotypes, with a minimum total count of 5 and an alpha of 0.1. The Jaccard Index and the Morisita Overlap Index were used to quantify repertoire overlap between compartments. GLIPH grouped TCR beta CDR3s together with public tetramer-defined viral CDR3s, and a viral motif had to include at least three viral sequences and show V-gene enrichment. The immuneACCESS repertoire file appears here via TCRdb, limited to in-frame rearrangements. These files lack a portion of the clones; in checked studies, under half of the deficit traces to unresolved V genes, and the cause of the others is not known. D and trimming come from the DNA, and the V and J calls and clone size come from that table. For this sample the table gives 20,000 to 25,000 clones, of which 70% to 90% were detected only once. Approximately 15% of the sample is held by the ten biggest clonotypes.

Per the germline V gene, SQVTM is the CDR1 and ANQGSEA is the CDR2. The junction shows trimming of 4 bases on V and 1 base on J, plus 10 bases between the germline ends. The CDR3 measures 13 amino acids from cysteine to phenylalanine. Kept here is only the CDR3 DNA, which spans 39 bases and is read in frame from base 1. Findings and caveats that apply to the study as a whole: Uninvolved tumor-adjacent lung showed the highest T cell clonality, higher than tumor, which suggests more focused antigenic responses in the adjacent lung. Since the design was exploratory, TCR variables were selected using unadjusted p-values with no false-discovery rate correction. Because multi-region tumor sequencing was not done, intratumor heterogeneity could not be ruled out. Longer overall survival was associated with higher blood T cell density, whereas shorter survival was associated with higher adjacent-lung clonality. Of the top 100 tumor clones, a median of roughly 53 were detected in paired uninvolved adjacent lung; about 28 were also among that lung's top 100.

The clonotype was recovered from a woman aged 40-75 years with stage II squamous cell lung carcinoma. This material consisted of PBMCs, taken before any cancer treatment. Recombination connected TRBV29-1 to TRBJ1-1, and the D gene may be TRBD1, 5 bases matching. The CDR3 protein sequence reads: CSVAGRGNTEAFF. The nucleotide sequence is given as TGCAGCGTTGCAGGGAGAGGGAACACTGAAGCTTTCTTT.